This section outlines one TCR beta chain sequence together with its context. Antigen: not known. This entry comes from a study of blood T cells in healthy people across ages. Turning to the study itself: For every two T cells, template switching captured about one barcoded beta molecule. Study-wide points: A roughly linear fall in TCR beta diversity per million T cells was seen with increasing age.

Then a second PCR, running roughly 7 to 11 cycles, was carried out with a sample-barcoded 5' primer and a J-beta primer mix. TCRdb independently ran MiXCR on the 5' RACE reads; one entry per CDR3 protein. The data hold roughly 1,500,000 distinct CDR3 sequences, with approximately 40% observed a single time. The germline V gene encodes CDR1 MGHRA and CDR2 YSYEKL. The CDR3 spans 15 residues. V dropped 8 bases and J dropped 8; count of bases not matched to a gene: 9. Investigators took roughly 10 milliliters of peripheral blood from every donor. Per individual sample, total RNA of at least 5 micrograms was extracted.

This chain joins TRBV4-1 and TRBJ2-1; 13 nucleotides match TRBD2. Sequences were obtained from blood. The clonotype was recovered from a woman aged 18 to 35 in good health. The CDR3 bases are TGCGCCAGCGGGACTAGCGGGACCCCGTGGGATGAGCAGTTCTTC. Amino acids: CASGTSGTPWDEQFF.